The 29 T cell receptor beta chains in this list originate from one sample, sequenced in a study of T cells in localized non-small cell lung cancer. Using immunoSEQ multiplex PCR, the repertoire was profiled, and TCRdb retains in-frame clones only, with some absent. The sample records under 40,000 clones, around 87% being singletons. The specimen was peripheral blood mononuclear cells, collected before any cancer treatment. The receptors were sampled from a man between 35 and 75 years old with stage III lung adenocarcinoma.

The chain links TRBV19 to TRBJ2-3, with D maybe TRBD2 (6 bases). Between the trimmed V and J ends, which lost 5 bases and 0 bases, there was a span of 15 bases. The germline V gene has CDR1 LNHDA and CDR2 SQIVND (reference sequence). This CDR3 comprises 16 residues. Here the CDR3 reads CASSPVGGGSTDTQYF. The CDR3 DNA follows: TGTGCCAGTAGTCCCGTTGGGGGAGGTAGCACAGATACGCAGTATTTT.

The chain couples TRBV18 to TRBJ1-6; D is undetermined. CDR3 size: 14 residues. V dropped 4 bases and J dropped 5 bases, with 9 bases sitting between them. The germline gives CDR1 KGHSH, CDR2 LQKENI. This CDR3 is CASSRAQDNSPLHF. The CDR3 nucleotides are TGTGCCAGCTCACGGGCTCAGGATAATTCACCCCTCCACTTT.

This clone showed up just once. V is TRBV5-4 and J is TRBJ2-1; D unclear. Germline V gene data show CDR1 as SGHNT and CDR2 as YYREEE (reference sequence). V shed 5 bases and J shed 4 bases, with 19 bases lying between them. The CDR3 consists of 16 residues. In nucleotides, the CDR3 is TGTGCCAGCAGTGCCGCCAATACTGCATCTTACAATGAGCAGTTCTTC. It translates to CASSAANTASYNEQFF.

By proportion, this clone is medium-sized. J is TRBJ2-3 and V is TRBV27; 9 bases align to TRBD2. Germline CDR1 reads MNHEY; CDR2 reads SMNVEV (reference sequence). This CDR3 comprises 14 residues. V dropped 4 bases and J dropped 5; count of bases not matched to a gene: 4. CDR3 loop: CASSSLAGQDTQYF. CDR3 sequence (DNA): TGTGCCAGCAGTTCTCTAGCGGGGCAAGATACGCAGTATTTT.

The gene calls are TRBV19 and TRBJ1-2, with D tentatively TRBD1 (5 bases). V was shortened by 4 bases and J by 6 bases, with 21 bases between the two germline ends. Germline CDR1 LNHDA, CDR2 SQIVND (reference sequence). This CDR3 is built from 16 residues. The CDR3 region is CASSTTLGTGIDGYTF. For the CDR3, the DNA is TGTGCCAGTAGTACGACCCTTGGGACCGGAATCGATGGCTACACCTTC.

The sample holds one count of this clone. The V gene is TRBV4-2, the J gene TRBJ1-5; D remains ambiguous. The V gene lost 1 base and the J gene lost 5 bases, with 9 bases spanning the gap. CDR1 is LGHNA and CDR2 is YNFKEQ in the germline V gene. The CDR3 covers 14 residues. CDR3 DNA sequence: TGTGCCAGCAGCCAAGGAAACGTCGATCAGCCCCAGCATTTT. Its protein product is CASSQGNVDQPQHF.

This clone appeared a single time. The chain joins TRBV27 to TRBJ2-5; D might be TRBD1 (6 bases). The V and J ends lost 6 bases and 4 bases respectively, with 12 bases between them. The CDR3 totals 13 residues. The germline V gene encodes CDR1 MNHEY and CDR2 SMNVEV (reference sequence). CDR3 residues: CASRSLGGETQYF. CDR3 DNA sequence: TGTGCCAGCAGAAGCCTAGGGGGAGAGACCCAGTACTTC.

The chain has TRBV4-3 and TRBJ2-5; 8 bases line up with TRBD1. Germline lookup yields CDR1 LGHNA and CDR2 YSLEER. CDR3 length: 15 amino acids. V gave up 0 bases and J gave up 9 bases; unmatched junction bases: 9. Here the CDR3 DNA reads TGCGCCAGCAGCCAAGAAGACAGGGGAAGGGAGGCCCAGTACTTC. This encodes CASSQEDRGREAQYF.

The rearrangement links TRBV4-3 to TRBJ1-1; no reliable D call. The CDR3 spans 14 residues. V was pared by 1 base and J by 0 bases, with 6 bases between. Germline CDR1 is LGHNA and CDR2 is YSLEER. The CDR3 nucleotides read TGCGCCAGCAGCCAAGGCCCGCTGAACACTGAAGCTTTCTTT. Translated, it gives CASSQGPLNTEAFF.

V gene TRBV5-1 combines with J gene TRBJ2-1; a weak D match, TRBD1 (6 bases). The germline V and J ends were trimmed by 0 bases and 4 bases, with 14 bases remaining between them. This CDR3 has 16 residues. Per the germline V gene, CDR1 is SGHRS and CDR2 is YFSETQ. The CDR3 region has the DNA TGCGCCAGCAGCTTGGCGACCAGGGGCGCTTACAATGAGCAGTTCTTC. Translating it yields CASSLATRGAYNEQFF.

V is TRBV5-1 and J is TRBJ1-5; a weak D match, TRBD1 (5 bases). This CDR3 contains 16 residues. The germline V gene has CDR1 SGHRS and CDR2 YFSETQ. V was shortened by 0 bases and J by 3 bases, with 13 bases between the two germline ends. The CDR3 is CASSLAGQGPNQPQHF. The DNA of the CDR3 is TGCGCCAGCAGCTTGGCCGGTCAGGGACCCAATCAGCCCCAGCATTTT.

The V gene is TRBV5-1, the J gene TRBJ1-6; D is ambiguous. Germline V lookup: CDR1 SGHRS, CDR2 YFSETQ. The V end lost 2 bases, the J end lost 7 bases, and 13 bases lay between the germline ends. This CDR3 comprises 15 residues. The CDR3 DNA follows: TGCGCCAGCAGCTTAAGTGAGACGAGAAATTCACCCCTCCACTTT. Encoded protein: CASSLSETRNSPLHF.

The rearrangement uses TRBV7-8 and TRBJ1-2; D remains ambiguous. This CDR3 comprises 14 residues. With 1 base removed from V and 0 bases from J, the gap between germline ends came to 6 bases. In germline, CDR1 is SGHVS, CDR2 FQNEAQ. The CDR3 region has the DNA TGTGCCAGCAGCTTAGTGGTTTCTAACTATGGCTACACCTTC. Its protein is CASSLVVSNYGYTF.

The J gene is TRBJ2-7, the V gene TRBV19; tentatively, D is TRBD2 (5 bases). The CDR3 length is 13 residues. Germline V CDR1 and CDR2: LNHDA, SQIVND (reference sequence). V lost 1 base, J lost 6 bases, and 10 bases lay in between. The CDR3 here is CASSIGARGEQYF. CDR3 sequence (DNA): TGTGCCAGTAGTATAGGGGCTCGGGGCGAGCAGTACTTC.

V usage is TRBV30 and J usage is TRBJ2-7, with 8 bases that match TRBD2. V trimming: 5 bases; J trimming: 5 bases; junction bases outside the gene matches: 5. The CDR3 extends over 12 amino acids. Germline V gene data show CDR1 as GTSNPN and CDR2 as SVGIG (reference sequence). Here the CDR3 DNA reads TGTGCCTGGTCACGGGAGGGACACGAGCAGTACTTC. Amino acid sequence: CAWSREGHEQYF.

This clone turned up a few times. The V and J genes are TRBV19 and TRBJ2-7, with TRBD1 as a possible D gene (8 bases). The CDR3 contains 14 residues. Germline V gene data show CDR1 as LNHDA and CDR2 as SQIVND (reference sequence). V was clipped by 6 bases and J by 1 base, with 13 bases between them. CDR3 protein: CASRKQGGSYEQYF. DNA for the CDR3: TGTGCCAGTAGAAAACAGGGGGGGTCCTACGAGCAGTACTTC.

This clone was seen once. This chain connects TRBV9 to TRBJ1-6, with 7 bases matching TRBD1. Per germline, CDR1 SGDLS and CDR2 YYNGEE. The CDR3 loop spans 15 amino acids. J was trimmed by 7 bases and V by 2 bases; bases with no gene match: 6. CDR3 DNA: TGTGCCAGCAGCGTGGCCGGGACAGAGAATTCACCCCTCCACTTT. Its translation: CASSVAGTENSPLHF.

In nucleotides, the CDR3 is TGCGCCAGCAGCCAGGAAGCGGGGCGAGGGCTAGCCAGTAACTATGGCTACACCTTC. Protein sequence: CASSQEAGRGLASNYGYTF. This chain connects TRBV4-3 to TRBJ1-2; TRBD1 is a possible D gene (5 bases). V dropped 3 bases and J dropped 1 base, with 24 bases sitting between them. Germline V gene data show CDR1 as LGHNA and CDR2 as YSLEER. The CDR3 has 19 amino acids.

The chain has TRBV30 and TRBJ1-6; possibly TRBD1 for D (5 bases). Germline assignment: CDR1 GTSNPN and CDR2 SVGIG (reference sequence). The CDR3 has 14 residues. The germline V and J ends were trimmed by 0 bases and 10 bases, with 13 bases remaining between them. CDR3 DNA: TGTGCCTGGAGTGTATCGGGACTCAGCTCACCCCTCCACTTT. Translated, it gives CAWSVSGLSSPLHF.

The chain combines TRBV2 with TRBJ2-5; the D is unclear. The CDR3 contains 11 residues. The V end lost 6 bases, the J end lost 4 bases, and 6 bases lay between the germline ends. The germline V gene has CDR1 SNHLY and CDR2 FYNNEI. CDR3 loop: CASSLLETQYF. CDR3 nucleotide sequence: TGTGCCAGCAGCCTACTAGAGACCCAGTACTTC.

The chain employs TRBV28 and TRBJ1-2; 7 positions agree with TRBD1. Germline V gives CDR1 MDHEN, CDR2 SYDVKM. CDR3 length: 12 amino acids. Trimming removed 6 bases from V and 7 bases from J; junction bases left unmatched: 5. CDR3 DNA sequence: TGTGCCAGCAGCTCCACAGGGGTTGGCTACACCTTC. It codes for CASSSTGVGYTF.

A note on this clone: The junction departs from the called germline gene at one end, perhaps through a read error. The chain recombines TRBV5-5 with TRBJ2-7; 9 bases are a match to TRBD2. This CDR3 has 16 residues. CDR1 and CDR2 (germline): SGHKS, YYEKEE (reference sequence). The CDR3 nucleotides read TGTGCCAGCAGCCCGGCGGCTAGCGGGGTCTCCCACGAGCAGTACTTC. Translation gives CASSPAASGVSHEQYF.

This clone appeared a single time. This sequence joins TRBV4-2 and TRBJ2-4; D is uncertain. The CDR3 runs to 13 residues. V lost 0 bases to trimming and J lost 10 bases, with 10 bases between them. CDR1 LGHNA and CDR2 YNFKEQ come from the germline V gene. The CDR3: CASSQEGRKIQYF. The CDR3 DNA reads TGTGCCAGCAGCCAAGAAGGACGGAAGATTCAGTACTTC.

V gene TRBV18 combines with J gene TRBJ2-1; maybe TRBD2 (6 bases). This CDR3 comprises 20 residues. Germline V gives CDR1 KGHSH, CDR2 LQKENI. V was clipped by 2 bases and J by 8 bases, with 31 bases between them. The CDR3 region is CASSPTVEDSRWGEFDEQFF. CDR3 sequence (DNA): TGTGCCAGCTCACCAACCGTTGAGGACTCACGTTGGGGGGAGTTCGATGAGCAGTTCTTC.

The table lists this clone with a few counts. This chain uses TRBV5-4 with TRBJ2-7; the match to TRBD1 covers 9 bases. V shed 0 bases and J 2 bases; nucleotides not matched to a gene: 0. The CDR3 contains 14 residues. Germline V CDR1 and CDR2: SGHNT, YYREEE (reference sequence). The CDR3 region has the DNA TGTGCCAGCAGCTTGGACAGGGGGCCCTACGAGCAGTACTTC. Amino acid sequence: CASSLDRGPYEQYF.

The gene calls are TRBV6-5 and TRBJ1-1; possible D gene TRBD1, 6 bases. V was clipped by 6 bases and J by 9 bases, with 11 bases between them. This CDR3 is built from 11 residues. CDR1 and CDR2 from the germline V gene are MNHEY and SVGAGI. Here the CDR3 reads CASRQTGKAFF. Here the CDR3 DNA reads TGTGCCAGCAGGCAAACAGGGAAAGCTTTCTTT.

This chain connects TRBV9 to TRBJ2-1; no clear D gene. The CDR3 loop spans 16 amino acids. V lost 4 bases, J lost 0 bases, and 14 bases lay in between. The germline V gene encodes CDR1 SGDLS and CDR2 YYNGEE. The chain's CDR3 is CASSPRTATSYNEQFF. The CDR3 coding sequence is TGTGCCAGCAGCCCCCGGACGGCCACCTCCTACAATGAGCAGTTCTTC.

The chain has TRBV7-2 and TRBJ1-6; D perhaps matches TRBD1 (6 bases). Germline V gene lookup returns CDR1 SGHTA and CDR2 FQGNSA. Trimming removed 5 bases at V and 6 bases at J, with 14 bases between. CDR3 size: 15 residues. Here the CDR3 reads CASSIQIQGNSPLHF. The CDR3 region has the DNA TGTGCCAGCAGCATACAAATACAGGGTAATTCACCCCTCCACTTT.

This clone was picked up one time. This rearrangement joins TRBV7-9 to TRBJ2-1; TRBD2 agrees at 16 bases. J lost 13 bases, V lost 0 bases, and 6 bases had no gene match. The germline V gene has CDR1 SEHNR and CDR2 FQNEAQ (reference sequence). This CDR3 has 16 residues. CDR3 protein: CASSLAGTSGGAKQFF. Written as DNA, the CDR3 is TGTGCCAGCAGCTTAGCTGGGACTAGCGGGGGGGCGAAACAGTTCTTC.